This T cell receptor beta chain was found in a study of CD8+CD57+ T cells in acquired aplastic anemia. Whole-study findings and limits: Significance was not reached for CD8+ Simpson's diversity between patients and controls.

V was trimmed by 6 bases and J by 4 bases, leaving 10 bases between them. Germline CDR1 MNHEY, CDR2 SVGAGI. The CDR3 is made up of 12 amino acids. This clonotype was seen repeatedly, ten times or more. Antigen specificity is unknown. TCR beta VDJ and CDR3 were profiled, and genomic DNA was the template. TCRdb used MiXCR to reprocess the reads, holding one entry per CDR3 protein. The sample lists about 190,000 distinct CDR3 sequences, around 59% occurring once. The TCR sequence derives from a human donor in good health, serving as a control. The chain links TRBV6-5 to TRBJ2-7; D uncertain. The sample comprised sorted CD4+, CD8+, or CD8+CD57+ T cells (not recorded which) from PBMCs. CDR3 in amino acids: CASRSIGYEQYF. The DNA of the CDR3 is TGTGCCAGCAGGAGTATCGGGTACGAGCAGTACTTC.